A single sample is the source of the 19 T cell receptor beta chains below, sequenced in a study of regulatory T cells in long-lasting Graves disease. Libraries of TCR beta came from iRepertoire HTBI primers plus Arm-PCR of CDR3 regions. TCRdb recomputed calls from the multiplex PCR reads with MiXCR, one row per CDR3 protein. The repertoire consists of over 300,000 distinct CDR3 sequences, with 15% to 17% occurring once and the leading ten covering approximately 21%. Time point of the sample: newly diagnosed GD, antithyroid drugs for less than 3 months. The TCR library was prepared using RNA isolated from PBMCs. Sequences were derived from peripheral blood mononuclear cells (PBMCs), sampled at new diagnosis, from a patient treated with antithyroid drugs. These receptor sequences come from a female donor with Graves disease.

This clonotype was seen repeatedly, ten times or more. J is TRBJ2-7 and V is TRBV7-9; no clear D gene. Germline V gives CDR1 SEHNR, CDR2 FQNEAQ (reference sequence). V lost 7 bases and J 4 bases, leaving 11 bases between the germline ends. CDR3 length: 12 amino acids. The CDR3 nucleotides read TGTGCCAGCAACCAAATCGGGTACGAGCAGTACTTC. It yields the protein CASNQIGYEQYF.

The chain joins TRBV11-1 to TRBJ2-5, with 7 positions matching TRBD2. V dropped 6 bases and J dropped 5; count of bases not matched to a gene: 9. Per germline, CDR1 SGHAT and CDR2 FQDESV (reference sequence). This CDR3 is built from 14 residues. The CDR3 DNA follows: TGTGCCAGCAGTCATCAGACTAGCCGGGAGACCCAGTACTTC. Its protein product is CASSHQTSRETQYF.

Ten or more counts support this clonotype. This chain uses TRBV7-2 with TRBJ1-1; D gene unclear. Trimming cost V 5 bases and J 2 bases, with 9 bases left between them. CDR1 is SGHTA and CDR2 is FQGNSA in the germline V gene. The CDR3 spans 13 residues. The CDR3 DNA sequence: TGTGCCAGCAGCCCCCTTTTTAACACTGAAGCTTTCTTT. This codes for CASSPLFNTEAFF.

This clonotype was seen ten or more times. The V call is TRBV7-9, the J call TRBJ2-3; 7 nucleotides agree with TRBD2. J gave up 0 bases and V 3 bases, and 3 bases lay outside the gene matches. Germline CDR1 SEHNR, CDR2 FQNEAQ (reference sequence). The CDR3 is made up of 15 amino acids. CDR3 DNA: TGTGCCAGCAGCTTTCCGGGGGGTAGCACAGATACGCAGTATTTT. It is translated as CASSFPGGSTDTQYF.

This sequence joins TRBV7-9 and TRBJ2-3, with TRBD1 identical over 7 bases. Trimming at V came to 3 bases and at J to 5 bases, leaving 5 bases not matched to a gene. This CDR3 spans 14 amino acids. Germline CDR1 and CDR2: SEHNR and FQNEAQ (reference sequence). The CDR3 bases are TGTGCCAGCAGCTTGGACAGGATCGGAGATACGCAGTATTTT. Protein product: CASSLDRIGDTQYF.

This clonotype was found many times. V and J are TRBV13 and TRBJ1-4; D is undetermined. CDR1 PRHDT and CDR2 FYEKMQ come from the germline V gene (reference sequence). The CDR3 has 15 amino acids. V lost 3 bases, J lost 7 bases, and 15 bases lay in between. The CDR3 DNA sequence: TGTGCCAGCAGCTTGACCGGGCGCGGGAGTGAAAAACTGTTTTTT. It yields the protein CASSLTGRGSEKLFF.

The J gene is TRBJ1-3, the V gene TRBV15; D is ambiguous. V lost 0 bases, J lost 0 bases, and 6 bases lay in between. The CDR3 is made up of 15 amino acids. Germline V lookup: CDR1 LNHNV, CDR2 YYDKDF (reference sequence). CDR3 coding DNA: TGTGCCACCAGCAGAGATTTGGGCTCTGGAAACACCATATATTTT. Amino acids: CATSRDLGSGNTIYF.

This chain connects TRBV4-1 to TRBJ1-2; 9 positions agree with TRBD1. In germline, CDR1 is MGHRA, CDR2 YSYEKL. The CDR3 consists of 15 residues. The trim removed 4 bases at V and 6 bases at J, leaving 9 bases unmatched. The CDR3 region is CASSPRQGGLNGYTF. CDR3 DNA: TGCGCCAGCAGCCCCAGACAGGGGGGCCTAAATGGCTACACCTTC.

The table lists this clonotype with a few counts. V gene TRBV4-1 combines with J gene TRBJ2-1, with D unresolved. V lost 5 bases and J 0 bases, leaving 17 bases between the germline ends. The length of the CDR3 is 17 residues. Looked up from germline, CDR1 is MGHRA and CDR2 is YSYEKL. The CDR3 region is CASSKGQARSSYNEQFF. CDR3 sequence (DNA): TGCGCCAGCAGCAAAGGGCAAGCGAGAAGCTCCTACAATGAGCAGTTCTTC.

Worth noting for this clonotype: Just one base apart from a much larger clone, this may be a read error. The chain has TRBV6-1 and TRBJ2-7; 7 positions agree with TRBD2. Trimming took 4 bases from V and 6 from J; bases not matched to a gene: 12. Germline CDR1 and CDR2: MNHNS and SASEGT. CDR3 length: 15 amino acids. The CDR3 spells CASSVRGGSSCEQYF. The CDR3 nucleotides are TGTGCCAGCAGTGTTCGGGGCGGGAGTTCATGCGAGCAGTACTTC.

Ten or more counts support this clonotype. The chain joins TRBV10-3 to TRBJ2-1, with D possibly being TRBD1 or TRBD2 (6 bases each). V shed 0 bases and J shed 5 bases, with 14 bases lying between them. Germline loops: CDR1 ENHRY, CDR2 SYGVKD. The CDR3 runs 16 residues. DNA of the CDR3: TGTGCCATCAGTGAGTCTGGGGGGCCAGGGGACAATGAGCAGTTCTTC. Amino acids: CAISESGGPGDNEQFF.

This clonotype was recorded at least ten times. This chain connects TRBV28 to TRBJ2-5, with 14 positions matching TRBD2. Losses at the gene ends were 4 bases for V and 5 bases for J; bases not matched to a gene: 6. The V gene's germline CDR1 is MDHEN and CDR2 SYDVKM. This CDR3 contains 16 residues. The CDR3 nucleotides read TGTGCCAGCAGTTCGACTAGCGGGAGGGTGGAGGAGACCCAGTACTTC. It translates to CASSSTSGRVEETQYF. Looking up the rest from reference TRBV28 and TRBJ2-5 gives the full variable domain: DVKVTQSSRYLVKRTGEKVFLECVQDMDHENMFWYRQDPGLGLRLIYFSYDVKMKEKGDIPEGYSVSREKKERFSLILESASTNQTSMYLCASSSTSGRVEETQYFGPGTRLLVL.

This clonotype was seen at least ten times. This chain joins TRBV20-1 and TRBJ2-1, with D maybe TRBD1 (6 bases). V was cut by 5 bases and J by 8 bases, with 10 bases left in between. The CDR3 totals 11 residues. Germline V lookup: CDR1 DFQATT, CDR2 SNEGSKA (reference sequence). The chain's CDR3 is CSAEQGYEQFF. CDR3 in DNA: TGCAGTGCTGAACAGGGATATGAGCAGTTCTTC.

Ten or more counts support this clonotype. This chain connects TRBV9 to TRBJ1-1; D is possibly TRBD1 (5 bases). This CDR3 is 14 amino acids long. Per germline, CDR1 SGDLS and CDR2 YYNGEE. Deletions cut 3 bases from V and 2 bases from J, with 11 bases between. The CDR3 nucleotides read TGTGCCAGCAGCGCGCAGGGTATTAACACTGAAGCTTTCTTT. This encodes CASSAQGINTEAFF.

At least ten counts were recorded for this clonotype. The chain recombines TRBV24-1 with TRBJ2-2; 14 bases fit TRBD2. This CDR3 has 19 amino acids. V lost 4 bases and J lost 4; bases outside the gene matches: 10. Germline loops: CDR1 KGHDR, CDR2 SFDVKD. The CDR3 protein is CATSDGLAGGPGATGELFF. The DNA for the CDR3 is TGTGCCACCAGTGACGGACTAGCGGGAGGCCCGGGGGCCACCGGGGAGCTGTTTTTT.

This clonotype was seen at least ten times. The chain links TRBV11-2 to TRBJ2-2, with TRBD2 matching over 7 bases. This CDR3 is 16 amino acids long. Germline lookup yields CDR1 SGHAT and CDR2 FQNNGV. J was trimmed by 3 bases and V by 3 bases; bases with no gene match: 7. This chain's CDR3 is CASSLSSGTYTGELFF. The CDR3 DNA is TGTGCCAGCAGCTTGAGCAGCGGGACGTACACCGGGGAGCTGTTTTTT.

Regarding this clonotype: A much larger clone differs from this one at a single base, so this may be a read error. This chain uses TRBV2 with TRBJ2-5; D is perhaps TRBD1 (6 bases). This CDR3 comprises 16 residues. From germline, CDR1 is SNHLY and CDR2 FYNNEI. The CDR3 region is CAGSNEPGHRQETQYF. The CDR3 nucleotides read TGTGCCGGCAGCAACGAACCGGGACACAGACAAGAGACCCAGTACTTC. The entire variable domain, with the rest obtained from reference TRBV2 and TRBJ2-5, is as follows: EPEVTQTPSHQVTQMGQEVILRCVPISNHLYFYWYRQILGQKVEFLVSFYNNEISEKSEIFDDQFSVERPDGSNFTLKIRSTKLEDSAMYFCAGSNEPGHRQETQYFGPGTRLLVL.

The sample holds many counts of this clonotype. The chain has TRBV7-9 and TRBJ1-4, with D possibly TRBD1 on 5 matching bases. Trimming shortened V by 1 base and J by 5 bases, and 8 bases separated the two germline ends. Per the germline V gene, CDR1 is SEHNR and CDR2 is FQNEAQ (reference sequence). The CDR3 contains 14 residues. CDR3 nucleotides: TGTGCCAGCAGCTTAGTCCAGGGCAATGAAAAACTGTTTTTT. This codes for CASSLVQGNEKLFF.

This clonotype showed up just a few times. V is TRBV20-1 and J is TRBJ2-3, with 7 bases matching TRBD2. This CDR3 is 16 amino acids long. CDR1 is DFQATT and CDR2 is SNEGSKA in the germline V gene (reference sequence). V was pared by 3 bases and J by 1 base, with 10 bases of the junction left unmatched. CDR3 sequence (DNA): TGCAGTGCTAGTCGGCTGCGGGAGCGAGGCACAGATACGCAGTATTTT. Translation: CSASRLRERGTDTQYF.